What follows are 7 T cell receptor beta chains derived from one specimen sequenced in a study of type 1 regulatory T cells. TCRdb re-analysed the reads in MiXCR, keeping a single row per CDR3 protein. This sample yields some 100,000 distinct CDR3 sequences, of which around a third are seen a single time; roughly 2.4% belongs to the top ten. The specimen sequenced was CD4+ T cells, either the whole sample or a sorted fraction (not recorded which). The receptor source for this set is a human donor in good health.

The V and J genes are TRBV12-3 or TRBV12-4 and TRBJ2-2; the D gene could be TRBD1 or TRBD2 (6 bases each). The V end was cut by 3 bases, the J end by 4 bases, with 9 bases between. This CDR3 region has 14 residues. The DNA of the CDR3 is TGTGCCAGCAGTTTGGGGGGCATCACCGGGGAGCTGTTTTTT. This encodes CASSLGGITGELFF.

V gene TRBV30 combines with J gene TRBJ2-5; 8 bases map to TRBD1. Germline V gene data show CDR1 as GTSNPN and CDR2 as SVGIG (reference sequence). CDR3 length: 15 amino acids. The J segment lost 5 bases and the V segment lost 0 bases, leaving 8 bases of the junction unmatched. The CDR3 nucleotides read TGTGCCTGGAGTGTACCCACAGGGGGAGGTGAGACCCAGTACTTC. Its translation is CAWSVPTGGGETQYF. Using reference TRBV30 and TRBJ2-5 for the parts outside the CDR3, the full variable domain is SQTIHQWPATLVQPVGSPLSLECTVEGTSNPNLYWYRQAAGRGLQLLFYSVGIGQISSEVPQNLSASRPQDRQFILSSKKLLLSDSGFYLCAWSVPTGGGETQYFGPGTRLLVL.

J is TRBJ2-7 and V is TRBV12-3 or TRBV12-4; possible D gene TRBD2, 5 bases. CDR3 length: 13 amino acids. The ends were cut back, 5 bases at V and 7 bases at J, with 15 bases in the middle. The CDR3 DNA is TGTGCCAGCAGTCCCCTGACGGGAATGGAGCAGTACTTC. Its protein is CASSPLTGMEQYF.

This clonotype was counted only a few times. The chain recombines TRBV7-2 with TRBJ2-1; 7 bases fit TRBD2. The V gene end was trimmed by 8 bases and the J gene end by 2 bases; junction bases not matched to a gene: 6. The germline V gene has CDR1 SGHTA and CDR2 FQGNSA. The CDR3 sequence is 14 residues long. This CDR3 reads CASCPGGAYNEQFF. The DNA for the CDR3 is TGTGCCAGCTGCCCGGGAGGTGCCTACAATGAGCAGTTCTTC.

This clonotype was found many times. The chain carries TRBV12-3 or TRBV12-4 and TRBJ2-6, with D maybe TRBD1 (6 bases). V was trimmed by 3 bases and J by 0 bases, leaving 12 bases between them. The CDR3 totals 17 residues. The CDR3 reads CASSFTGIRSGANVLTF. DNA of the CDR3: TGTGCCAGCAGTTTCACAGGGATCCGCTCTGGGGCCAACGTCCTGACTTTC.

This clonotype was recorded a few times. The chain carries TRBV7-9 and TRBJ2-4, with D maybe TRBD1 (5 bases). Looked up from germline, CDR1 is SEHNR and CDR2 is FQNEAQ (reference sequence). V lost 1 base to trimming and J lost 7 bases, with 23 bases between them. CDR3 size: 18 residues. In DNA form, the CDR3 reads TGTGCCAGCAGCTTAGTGGAGATAGGGGCTCGAGCTGGGAACATTCAGTACTTC. Translation: CASSLVEIGARAGNIQYF.

The genes are TRBV7-2 and TRBJ2-3; D not certain. Trimming took off 4 bases at V and 5 bases at J, with 10 bases between the two ends. This CDR3 spans 13 amino acids. Germline V CDR1 and CDR2: SGHTA, FQGNSA. The CDR3 is CASSYESRDTQYF. CDR3 nucleotide sequence: TGTGCCAGCAGCTACGAATCACGAGATACGCAGTATTTT.